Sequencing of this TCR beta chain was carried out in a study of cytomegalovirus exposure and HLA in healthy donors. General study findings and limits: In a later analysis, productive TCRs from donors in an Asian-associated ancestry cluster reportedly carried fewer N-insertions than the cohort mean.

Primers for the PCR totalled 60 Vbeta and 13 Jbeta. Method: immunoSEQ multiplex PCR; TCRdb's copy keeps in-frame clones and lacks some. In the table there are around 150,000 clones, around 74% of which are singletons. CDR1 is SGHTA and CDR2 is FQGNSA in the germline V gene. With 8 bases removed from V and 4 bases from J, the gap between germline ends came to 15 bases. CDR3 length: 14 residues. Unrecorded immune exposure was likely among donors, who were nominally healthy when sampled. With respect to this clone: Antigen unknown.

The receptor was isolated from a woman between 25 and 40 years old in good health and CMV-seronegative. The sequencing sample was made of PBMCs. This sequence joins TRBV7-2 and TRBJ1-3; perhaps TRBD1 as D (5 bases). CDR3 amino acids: CASGIQAAGNTIYF. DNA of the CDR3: TGTGCCAGCGGTATACAGGCAGCCGGAAACACCATATATTTT.